The rows below give T cell receptor beta chains drawn from one sample of a study of T-cell reconstitution after alpha-beta-depleted transplantation in children. TCRdb independently ran MiXCR on the PCR reads; one entry per CDR3 protein. The sample has around 400,000 distinct CDR3 sequences, about a tenth seen once. The sample consisted of PBMCs from the stem cell graft donor, taken from the stem cell graft. These receptors came from a human donor who donated a stem cell graft to a child with acute myeloid leukemia. Each CDR3 is given with its conserved first and last residue. A D gene is named only where the DNA matches it firmly. Size is omitted from some rows. Given values are once, few, many or a class for expanded clones.

size: -; V: TRBV7-8; J: TRBJ1-6; D: -; length: 15; DNA: TGTGCCAGCAGCTTAGTGCGTGATGGGAATTCACCCCTCCACTTT; CDR3: CASSLVRDGNSPLHF
size: -; V: TRBV7-2; J: TRBJ2-3; D: -; length: 14; DNA: TGTGCCAGCAGCTTAGAGTTGGTGAGATATACGCAGTATTTT; CDR3: CASSLELVRYTQYF
size: few; V: TRBV15; J: TRBJ2-1; D: -; length: 15; DNA: TGTGCCACCAGCAGGAGGAGGGGACAGTACAATGAGCAGTTCTTC; CDR3: CATSRRRGQYNEQFF
size: many; V: TRBV27; J: TRBJ1-5; D: -; length: 13; DNA: TGTGCCACCGGACGGTATAGCAATCAGCCCCAGCATTTT; CDR3: CATGRYSNQPQHF
size: few; V: TRBV15; J: TRBJ2-1; D: TRBD2; length: 16; DNA: TGTGCCACCAGCAGGGCCGGGACTAGCGATCGTAATGAGCAGTTCTTC; CDR3: CATSRAGTSDRNEQFF
size: once; V: TRBV6-5; J: TRBJ2-7; D: -; length: 15; DNA: TGTGCCAGCAGTTACCTCCGGACAGTCATCGACGACCAGTACTTC; CDR3: CASSYLRTVIDDQYF
size: -; V: TRBV5-1; J: TRBJ2-3; D: -; length: 15; DNA: TGCGCCAGCAGCTCAGGGACTGTGCTCACAGATACGCAGTATTTT; CDR3: CASSSGTVLTDTQYF
size: -; V: TRBV5-1; J: TRBJ1-1; D: -; length: 15; DNA: TGCGCCAGCAGCTTGGATCAGGGGCCGAACACTGAAGCTTTCTTT; CDR3: CASSLDQGPNTEAFF
size: -; V: TRBV7-2; J: TRBJ2-3; D: TRBD2; length: 17; DNA: TGTGCCAGCAGCTTAGCTTTACTAGCGGTTAGCACAGATACGCAGTATTTT; CDR3: CASSLALLAVSTDTQYF
size: many; V: TRBV7-8; J: TRBJ1-5; D: -; length: 14; DNA: TGTGCCAGCAGCATGGACAGCAGCAATCAGCCCCAGCATTTT; CDR3: CASSMDSSNQPQHF
size: -; V: TRBV19; J: TRBJ1-1; D: TRBD1; length: 15; DNA: TGTGCCAGTAGTCGGGAGGGGGCCCATTACACTGAAGCTTTCTTT; CDR3: CASSREGAHYTEAFF
size: -; V: TRBV4-2; J: TRBJ2-5; D: -; length: 15; DNA: TGTGCCAGCAGCCCACGTGACGGCGCCCAAGGGACCCAGTACTTC; CDR3: CASSPRDGAQGTQYF
size: -; V: TRBV20-1; J: TRBJ1-1; D: -; length: 19; DNA: TGCAGTGCTAGAAGGCGCCCCTCGCGAATGACAGGACTGAACACTGAAGCTTTCTTT; CDR3: CSARRRPSRMTGLNTEAFF
size: -; V: TRBV20-1; J: TRBJ2-5; D: -; length: 15; DNA: TGCAGTGCTCCGAGAGCGGGACAACCCTGGGAGGCCCAGTACTTC; CDR3: CSAPRAGQPWEAQYF
size: many; V: TRBV18; J: TRBJ2-4; D: -; length: 18; DNA: TGTGCCAGCTCACCACTCGCAGGGGTCAGGATTGCCAAAAACATTCAGTACTTC; CDR3: CASSPLAGVRIAKNIQYF
size: few; V: TRBV5-1; J: TRBJ1-5; D: TRBD1; length: 14; DNA: TGCGCCAGCAGCTTTGGGACAGCCAATCAGCCCCAGCATTTT; CDR3: CASSFGTANQPQHF